These T cell receptor beta chains were read from a single sample in a study of a mutant IDH1 vaccine in newly diagnosed glioma. Their antigens are not known. The table came from immunoSEQ multiplex PCR; TCRdb's copy has only in-frame clones and leaves some out. The data hold about 40,000 clones, with approximately 76% observed a single time. This material consisted of PBMCs, taken from a glioma patient whose treatment included an IDH1 peptide vaccine. All receptors derive from a man in his fifties with glioma. Both conserved end residues are part of each CDR3. Each record gives: clone size, J gene, V gene, CDR3 protein. Rows give clone size only sometimes, using once, few, many, or a class for an expanded clone.

. TRBJ2-1 TRBV7-2 CASSQKVWRGAKYNEQFF
. TRBJ2-7 TRBV13 CASSLSSGRAYEQYF
. TRBJ1-2 TRBV25-1 CASSEGMGYGYTF
few TRBJ1-5 TRBV7-9 CASSLAGGAGQPQHF
. TRBJ2-4 TRBV7-2 CASSLTPGKNIQYF
few TRBJ1-1 TRBV9 CASSVEQGNTEAFF
. TRBJ1-1 TRBV7-9 CASSSNRGQEAFF
few TRBJ2-7 TRBV15 CATSPGTGGYEQYF
. TRBJ2-1 TRBV10-2 CASSAQASNEQFF
. TRBJ1-2 TRBV2 CASRGYTF
. TRBJ1-4 TRBV5-6 CASSRASGSSGLFF
once TRBJ2-7 TRBV5-4 CASSLGTYEQYF
. TRBJ2-5 TRBV5-6 CASSSYGASGTEGTQYF
. TRBJ2-7 TRBV5-6 CASSIRPGAVNYEQYF
. TRBJ1-4 TRBV2 CASSGGRLENQFF
once TRBJ2-5 TRBV6-5 CASTGLETQYF
. TRBJ2-7 TRBV2 CASSAGSREEDDEQYF
. TRBJ1-4 TRBV2 CASSETSTNEKLFF
. TRBJ1-1 TRBV7-9 CASIPGGTDIGTEAFF
. TRBJ2-7 TRBV7-3 CASSSGGSDEQYF
few TRBJ2-5 TRBV5-1 CASSLAGQGQETQYF
. TRBJ1-5 TRBV5-1 CASSPGQTSNSNQPQHF
. TRBJ1-2 TRBV5-4 CASSLRTGGVDGYTF
medium-sized TRBJ1-1 TRBV19 CASSLQESSKNTEAFF
few TRBJ1-4 TRBV4-1 CASSPGRELFF
. TRBJ1-5 TRBV2 CASSVRALNQPQHF
few TRBJ2-7 TRBV7-6 CASSLGGFREQYF
. TRBJ2-5 TRBV29-1 CSVPTKYQETQYF
. TRBJ2-7 TRBV6-1 CASSSPGSREQYF
. TRBJ1-5 TRBV19 CASSRDRSDQPQHF
. TRBJ1-1 TRBV6-1 CASIHRQGVNTEAFF
. TRBJ2-5 TRBV19 CASMERVGGKETQYF
. TRBJ2-2 TRBV7-2 CASSLWEAETGELFF
. TRBJ1-2 TRBV30 CAWSTRGIYGYTF
once TRBJ2-7 TRBV20-1 CSARAHYEQYF
. TRBJ2-1 TRBV5-1 CASSLAASSYNEQFF
once TRBJ1-2 TRBV6-5 CASSGGANYGYTF
. TRBJ2-7 TRBV6-5 CASSYNRLHSSYEQYF
. TRBJ1-1 TRBV19 CASSTGQRNTEAFF
. TRBJ2-7 TRBV25-1 CASSDLGRGSYEQYF
. TRBJ2-2 TRBV7-2 CASSSGTGGTGELFF